The present TCR beta chain was sequenced within a study of tumor-infiltrating lymphocytes in primary liver carcinoma. On this clonotype: Its antigen is not identified.

CDR1 and CDR2 (germline): PRHDT, FYEKMQ (reference sequence). J gave up 1 base and V 5 bases, and 8 bases lay outside the gene matches. The CDR3 loop spans 17 amino acids. Findings and limits, study-wide: Blood fell significantly below tumors in its top-250-clone fraction (p = 0.039).

Starting from approximately 500 ng of total RNA, TCR beta cDNA was produced with a primer in the constant region. Each TCR beta library was derived from three nested multiplex PCR rounds that employed slightly modified ARM-PCR. A C-beta reverse primer was combined with TRBV1-TRBV30 forward primers in the first two PCR rounds, and each round had approximately 9 cycles. TCRdb re-derived calls from the multiplex PCR reads in MiXCR, one entry per CDR3 protein. The profile shows about 330,000 distinct CDR3 sequences, roughly 61% of them singletons. The study extracted blood RNA from unsorted whole blood and also extracted germline DNA. With chronic HBV infection, the patients were also treatment-naive.

V gene TRBV13 combines with J gene TRBJ2-5; 12 positions match TRBD2. The source material was peripheral blood. This sequence originates from a man aged 35 to 55 with primary liver carcinoma and hepatitis B virus infection. CDR3 sequence reads: CASSARLAGDFQETQYF. Here the CDR3 DNA reads TGTGCCAGCAGCGCCAGACTAGCGGGAGATTTCCAAGAGACCCAGTACTTC.